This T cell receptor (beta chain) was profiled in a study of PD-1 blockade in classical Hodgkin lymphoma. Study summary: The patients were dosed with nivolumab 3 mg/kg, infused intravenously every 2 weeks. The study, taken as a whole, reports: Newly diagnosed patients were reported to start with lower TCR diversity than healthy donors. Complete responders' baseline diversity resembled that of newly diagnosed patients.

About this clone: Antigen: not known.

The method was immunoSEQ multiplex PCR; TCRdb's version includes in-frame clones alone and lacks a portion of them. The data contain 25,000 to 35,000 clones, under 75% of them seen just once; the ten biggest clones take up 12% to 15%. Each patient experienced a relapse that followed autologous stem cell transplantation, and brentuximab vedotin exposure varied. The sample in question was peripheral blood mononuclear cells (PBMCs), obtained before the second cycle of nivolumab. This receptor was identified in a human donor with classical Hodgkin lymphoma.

The CDR3 spells CASSLSRGTRDGYTF. CDR3 DNA sequence: TGCGCCAGCAGCTTGAGTCGGGGAACTAGGGATGGCTACACCTTC. The rearrangement uses TRBV5-1 and TRBJ1-2, with unresolved D. Germline values: CDR1 SGHRS, CDR2 YFSETQ. The CDR3 length is 15 residues. Trimming cost V 1 base and J 6 bases, with 16 bases left between them.